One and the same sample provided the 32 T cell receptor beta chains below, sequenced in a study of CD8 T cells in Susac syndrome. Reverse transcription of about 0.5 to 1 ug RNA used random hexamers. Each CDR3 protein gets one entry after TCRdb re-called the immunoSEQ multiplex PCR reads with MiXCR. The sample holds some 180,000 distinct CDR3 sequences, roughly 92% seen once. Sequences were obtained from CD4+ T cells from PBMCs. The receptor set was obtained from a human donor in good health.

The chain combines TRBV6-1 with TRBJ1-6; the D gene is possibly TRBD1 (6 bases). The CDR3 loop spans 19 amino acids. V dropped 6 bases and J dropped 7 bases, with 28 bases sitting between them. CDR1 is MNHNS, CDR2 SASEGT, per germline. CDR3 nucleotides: TGTGCCAGCAGGCGTCCCGGGGACGCGGGGGCGCCGGGGAATTCACCCCTCCACTTT. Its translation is CASRRPGDAGAPGNSPLHF.

DNA for the CDR3: TGCAGCGTTGAAGAGACAGGGGTGACAGATACGCAGTATTTT. Protein product: CSVEETGVTDTQYF. The chain couples TRBV29-1 to TRBJ2-3, with TRBD1 matching 8 bases. This CDR3 has 14 amino acids. V lost 0 bases to trimming and J lost 3 bases; unmatched junction nucleotides: 2. In germline, CDR1 is SQVTM, CDR2 ANQGSEA.

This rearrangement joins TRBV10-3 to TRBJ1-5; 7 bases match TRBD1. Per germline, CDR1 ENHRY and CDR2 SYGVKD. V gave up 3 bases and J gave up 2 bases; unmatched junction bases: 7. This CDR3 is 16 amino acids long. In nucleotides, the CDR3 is TGTGCCATCAGTGAAAAACAGGGGTCCCGCAATCAGCCCCAGCATTTT. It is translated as CAISEKQGSRNQPQHF.

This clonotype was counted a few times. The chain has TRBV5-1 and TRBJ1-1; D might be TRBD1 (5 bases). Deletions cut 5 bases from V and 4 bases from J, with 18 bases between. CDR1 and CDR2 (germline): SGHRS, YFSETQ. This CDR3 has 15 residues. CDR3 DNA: TGCGCCAGCAGATCGAGTCCGGGACGGAGCACTGAAGCTTTCTTT. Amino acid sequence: CASRSSPGRSTEAFF.

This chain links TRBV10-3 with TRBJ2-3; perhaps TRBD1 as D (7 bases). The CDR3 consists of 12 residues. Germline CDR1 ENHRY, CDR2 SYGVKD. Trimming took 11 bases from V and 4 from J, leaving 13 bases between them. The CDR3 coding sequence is TGTGCCTCCCAGGGGGGTGCAGATACGCAGTATTTT. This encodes CASQGGADTQYF.

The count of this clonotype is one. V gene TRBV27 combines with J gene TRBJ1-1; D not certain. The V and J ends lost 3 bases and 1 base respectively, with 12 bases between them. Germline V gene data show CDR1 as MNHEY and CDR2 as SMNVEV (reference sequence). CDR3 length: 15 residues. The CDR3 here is CASSFRAQRNTEAFF. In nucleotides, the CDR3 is TGTGCCAGCAGTTTTCGGGCCCAGAGGAACACTGAAGCTTTCTTT.

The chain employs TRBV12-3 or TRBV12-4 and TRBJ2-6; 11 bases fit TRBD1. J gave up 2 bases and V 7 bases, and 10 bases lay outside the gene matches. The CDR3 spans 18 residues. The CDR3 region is CASNTRDRGSPGANVLTF. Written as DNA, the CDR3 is TGTGCCAGCAACACCCGGGACAGGGGGTCTCCTGGGGCCAACGTCCTGACTTTC.

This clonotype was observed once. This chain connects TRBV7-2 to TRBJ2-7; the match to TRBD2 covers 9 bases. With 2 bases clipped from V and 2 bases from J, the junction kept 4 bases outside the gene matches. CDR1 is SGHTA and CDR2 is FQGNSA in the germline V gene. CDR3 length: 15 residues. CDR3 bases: TGTGCCAGCAGCTTATCCCAGCGGGGGGCCTACGAGCAGTACGTC. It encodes CASSLSQRGAYEQYV.

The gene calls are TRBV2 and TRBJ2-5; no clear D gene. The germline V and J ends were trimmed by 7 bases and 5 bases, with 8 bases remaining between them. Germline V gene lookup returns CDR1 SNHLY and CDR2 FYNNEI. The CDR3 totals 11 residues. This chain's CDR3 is CASKAWETQYF. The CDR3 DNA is TGTGCCAGCAAGGCATGGGAGACCCAGTACTTC.

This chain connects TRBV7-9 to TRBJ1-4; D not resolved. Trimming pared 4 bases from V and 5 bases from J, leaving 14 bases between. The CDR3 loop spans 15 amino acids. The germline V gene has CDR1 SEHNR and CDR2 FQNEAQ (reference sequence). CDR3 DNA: TGTGCCAGCAGCTCAATTACGACGGTCAATGAAAAACTGTTTTTT. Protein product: CASSSITTVNEKLFF.

The CDR3 loop is CATSRGLNTEAFF. CDR3 sequence (DNA): TGTGCCACCAGCAGAGGTCTAAACACTGAAGCTTTCTTT. This rearrangement joins TRBV15 to TRBJ1-1; no clear D gene. Trimming removed 1 base from V and 2 bases from J, with 5 bases in between. The V gene's germline CDR1 is LNHNV and CDR2 YYDKDF (reference sequence). The CDR3 has 13 residues.

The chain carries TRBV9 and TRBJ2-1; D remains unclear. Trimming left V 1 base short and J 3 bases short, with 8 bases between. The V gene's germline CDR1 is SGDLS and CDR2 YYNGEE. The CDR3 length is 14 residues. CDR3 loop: CASSVRSDYNEQFF. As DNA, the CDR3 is TGTGCCAGCAGCGTACGGAGCGACTACAATGAGCAGTTCTTC.

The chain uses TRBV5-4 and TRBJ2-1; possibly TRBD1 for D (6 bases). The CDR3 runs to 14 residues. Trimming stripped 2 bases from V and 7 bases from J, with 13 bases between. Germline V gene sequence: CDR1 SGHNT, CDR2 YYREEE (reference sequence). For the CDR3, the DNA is TGTGCCAGCAGCTTTGGGAACAGGGAGAATGAGCAGTTCTTC. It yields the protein CASSFGNRENEQFF.

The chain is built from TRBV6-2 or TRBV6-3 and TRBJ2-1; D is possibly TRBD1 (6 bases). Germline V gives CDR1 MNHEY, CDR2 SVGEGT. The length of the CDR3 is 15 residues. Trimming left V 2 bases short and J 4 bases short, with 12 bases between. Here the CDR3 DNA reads TGTGCCAGCAGTTACGAGTGGACAGCATACAATGAGCAGTTCTTC. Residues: CASSYEWTAYNEQFF.

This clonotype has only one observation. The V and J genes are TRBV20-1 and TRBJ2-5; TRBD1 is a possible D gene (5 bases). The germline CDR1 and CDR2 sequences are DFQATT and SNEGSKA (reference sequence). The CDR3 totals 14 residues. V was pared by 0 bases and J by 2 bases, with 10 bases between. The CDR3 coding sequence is TGCAGTGCTAGAGAGATTCAGGGTCAAGAGACCCAGTACTTC. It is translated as CSAREIQGQETQYF.

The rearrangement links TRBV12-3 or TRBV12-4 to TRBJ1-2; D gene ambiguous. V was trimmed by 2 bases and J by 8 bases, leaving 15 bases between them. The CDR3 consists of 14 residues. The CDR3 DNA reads TGTGCCAGCAGTTTAAAATTTGGGCCGAGCGGCTACACCTTC. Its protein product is CASSLKFGPSGYTF.

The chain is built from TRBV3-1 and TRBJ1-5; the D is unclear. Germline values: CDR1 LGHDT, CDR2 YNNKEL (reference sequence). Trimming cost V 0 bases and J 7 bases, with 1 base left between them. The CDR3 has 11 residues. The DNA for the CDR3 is TGTGCCAGCAGCCAAGAACAGCCCCAGCATTTT. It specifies CASSQEQPQHF.

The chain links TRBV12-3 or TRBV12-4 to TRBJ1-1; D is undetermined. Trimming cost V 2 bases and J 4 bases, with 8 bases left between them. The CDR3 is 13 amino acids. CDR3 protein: CASSLFEGTEAFF. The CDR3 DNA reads TGTGCCAGCAGTTTATTCGAGGGCACTGAAGCTTTCTTT.

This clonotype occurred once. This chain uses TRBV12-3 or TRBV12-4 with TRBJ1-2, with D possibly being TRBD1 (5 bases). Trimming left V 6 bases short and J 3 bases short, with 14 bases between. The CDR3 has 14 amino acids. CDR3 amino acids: CASSPRGSYYGYTF. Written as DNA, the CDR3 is TGTGCCAGCAGCCCCCGGGGGAGCTACTATGGCTACACCTTC.

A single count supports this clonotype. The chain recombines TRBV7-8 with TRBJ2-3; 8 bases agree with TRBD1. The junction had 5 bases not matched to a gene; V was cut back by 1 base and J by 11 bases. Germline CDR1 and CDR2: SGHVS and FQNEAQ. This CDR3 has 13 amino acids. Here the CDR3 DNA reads TGTGCCAGCAGCTTAGGGGGACAGGCGGTGCAGTATTTT. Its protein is CASSLGGQAVQYF.

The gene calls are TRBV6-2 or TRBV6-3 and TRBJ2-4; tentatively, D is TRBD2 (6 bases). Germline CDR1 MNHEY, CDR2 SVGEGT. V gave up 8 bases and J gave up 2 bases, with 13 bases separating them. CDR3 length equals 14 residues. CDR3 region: CASPPAGSKNIQYF. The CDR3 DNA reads TGTGCCAGCCCCCCCGCGGGGTCCAAAAACATTCAGTACTTC.

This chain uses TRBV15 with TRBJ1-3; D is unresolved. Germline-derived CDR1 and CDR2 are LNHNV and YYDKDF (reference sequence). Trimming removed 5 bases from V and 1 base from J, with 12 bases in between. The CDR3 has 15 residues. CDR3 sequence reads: CATSAFLSSGNTIYF. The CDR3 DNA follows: TGTGCCACCAGCGCTTTCCTTTCATCTGGAAACACCATATATTTT. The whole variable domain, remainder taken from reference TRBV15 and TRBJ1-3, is DAMVIQNPRYQVTQFGKPVTLSCSQTLNHNVMYWYQQKSSQAPKLLFHYYDKDFNNEADTPDNFQSRRPNTSFCFLDIRSPGLGDTAMYLCATSAFLSSGNTIYFGEGSWLTVV.

The CDR3 DNA follows: TGCGCCAGCAGCCAACTCGACATGGGGTTTTTGGGGAATCAGCCCCAGCATTTT. This gives the protein CASSQLDMGFLGNQPQHF. This chain joins TRBV4-1 and TRBJ1-5; D unresolved. The germline gives CDR1 MGHRA, CDR2 YSYEKL. The germline V and J ends were trimmed by 2 bases and 4 bases, with 21 bases remaining between them. CDR3 length: 18 amino acids.

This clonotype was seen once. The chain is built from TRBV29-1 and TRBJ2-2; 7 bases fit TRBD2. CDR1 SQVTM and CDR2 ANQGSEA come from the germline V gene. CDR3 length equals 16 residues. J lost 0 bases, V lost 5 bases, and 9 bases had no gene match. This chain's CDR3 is CSVNLGLAANTGELFF. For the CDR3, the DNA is TGCAGCGTTAACCTCGGGCTAGCGGCGAACACCGGGGAGCTGTTTTTT.

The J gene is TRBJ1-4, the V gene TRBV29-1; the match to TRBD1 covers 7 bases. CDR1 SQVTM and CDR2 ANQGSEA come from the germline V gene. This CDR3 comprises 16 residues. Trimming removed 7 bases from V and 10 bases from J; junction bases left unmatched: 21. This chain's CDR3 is CSANYLVDREAGKLFF. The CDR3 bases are TGCAGCGCCAATTACCTCGTCGACAGGGAAGCGGGAAAACTGTTTTTT.

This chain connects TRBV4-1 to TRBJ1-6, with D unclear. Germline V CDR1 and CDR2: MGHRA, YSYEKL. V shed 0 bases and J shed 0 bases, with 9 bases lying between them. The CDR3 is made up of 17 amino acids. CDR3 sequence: CASSQEPTSSYNSPLHF. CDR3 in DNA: TGCGCCAGCAGCCAAGAACCCACGAGCTCCTATAATTCACCCCTCCACTTT.

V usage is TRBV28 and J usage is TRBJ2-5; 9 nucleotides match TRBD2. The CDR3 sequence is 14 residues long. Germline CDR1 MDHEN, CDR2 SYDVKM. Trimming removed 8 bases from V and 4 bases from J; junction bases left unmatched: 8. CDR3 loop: CASRGRGGPETQYF. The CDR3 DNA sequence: TGTGCCAGCCGCGGGAGGGGGGGGCCAGAGACCCAGTACTTC.

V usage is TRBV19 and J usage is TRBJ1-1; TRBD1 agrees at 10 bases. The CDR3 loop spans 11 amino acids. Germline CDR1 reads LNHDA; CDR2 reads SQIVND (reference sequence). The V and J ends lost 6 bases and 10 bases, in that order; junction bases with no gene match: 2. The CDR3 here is CASSRDRGAFF. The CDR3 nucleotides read TGTGCCAGTAGCCGGGACAGGGGAGCTTTCTTT.

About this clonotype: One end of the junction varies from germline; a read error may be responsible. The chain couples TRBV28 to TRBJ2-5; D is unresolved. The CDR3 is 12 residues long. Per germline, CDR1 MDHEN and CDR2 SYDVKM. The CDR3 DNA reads TGTGCCAGTAGTTTACCCGAGGTGACCCAGTACTTC. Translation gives CASSLPEVTQYF.

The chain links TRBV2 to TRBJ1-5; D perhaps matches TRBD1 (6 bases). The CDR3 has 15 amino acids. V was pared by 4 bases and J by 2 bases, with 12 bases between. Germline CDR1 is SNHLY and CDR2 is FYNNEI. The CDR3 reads CASSAAGVRNQPQHF. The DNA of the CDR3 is TGTGCCAGCAGTGCCGCAGGGGTCCGCAATCAGCCCCAGCATTTT.

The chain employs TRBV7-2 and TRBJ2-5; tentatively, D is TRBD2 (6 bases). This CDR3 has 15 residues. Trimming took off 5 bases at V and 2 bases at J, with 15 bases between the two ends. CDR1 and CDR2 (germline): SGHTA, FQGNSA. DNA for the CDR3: TGTGCCAGCAGCCCCGCGGGGCAGCTTCAAGAGACCCAGTACTTC. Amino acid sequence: CASSPAGQLQETQYF.

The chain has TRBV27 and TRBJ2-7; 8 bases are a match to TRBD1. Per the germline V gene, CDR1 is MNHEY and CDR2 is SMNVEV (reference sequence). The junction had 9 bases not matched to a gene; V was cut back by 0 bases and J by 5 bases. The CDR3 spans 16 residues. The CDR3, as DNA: TGTGCCAGCAGTTTATCCGGAGGACAGGGTATCCACGAGCAGTACTTC. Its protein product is CASSLSGGQGIHEQYF.